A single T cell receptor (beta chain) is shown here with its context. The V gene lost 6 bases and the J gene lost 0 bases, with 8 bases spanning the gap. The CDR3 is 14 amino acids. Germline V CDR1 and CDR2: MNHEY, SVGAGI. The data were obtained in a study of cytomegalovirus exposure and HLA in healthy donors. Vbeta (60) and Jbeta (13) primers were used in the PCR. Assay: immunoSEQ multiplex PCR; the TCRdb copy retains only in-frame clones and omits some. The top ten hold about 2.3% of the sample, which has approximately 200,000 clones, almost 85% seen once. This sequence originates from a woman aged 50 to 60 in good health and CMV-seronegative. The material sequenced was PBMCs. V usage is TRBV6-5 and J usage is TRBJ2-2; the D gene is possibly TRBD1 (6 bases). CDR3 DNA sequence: TGTGCCAGCAGGCGACAGGCGAACACCGGGGAGCTGTTTTTT. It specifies CASRRQANTGELFF.